One T cell receptor (beta chain) is described in this entry. This record comes from a study of blood T cell repertoires in COVID-19. The protocol was immunoSEQ multiplex PCR, while the TCRdb copy is restricted to in-frame clones and leaves out a portion. The sample lists hundreds of thousands of clones; around 87% were seen once. Germline CDR1 and CDR2: SGHTA and FQGNSA. This CDR3 is 17 amino acids long. J lost 7 bases, V lost 5 bases, and 15 bases had no gene match. The chain joins TRBV7-2 to TRBJ2-4; 9 nucleotides line up with TRBD2. The receptor's source is a woman aged 40 to 50 who had recovered from COVID-19. The sample comprised peripheral blood. The CDR3 region is CASSDLTGTSLLNIQYF. CDR3 in DNA: TGTGCCAGCAGCGACCTAACCGGGACTAGCCTTTTGAACATTCAGTACTTC.